What follows are 14 T cell receptor beta chains derived from one specimen sequenced in a study of blood T cells in healthy people across ages. Combining a sample-barcoded 5' primer with a J-beta primer mix, a second PCR ran for roughly 7 to 12 cycles. MiXCR was run by TCRdb on the 5' RACE reads, yielding one entry per CDR3 protein. The table has about 640,000 distinct CDR3 sequences, about 53% seen once. The source material was blood. These receptors originate from a man between 60 and 75 years old in good health.

This clonotype turned up a few times. This chain links TRBV6-6 with TRBJ1-6; 10 bases align to TRBD1. This CDR3 has 14 residues. With V trimmed by 8 bases and J by 7 bases, 5 bases remained unmatched. Germline V gives CDR1 MNHNY, CDR2 SVGAGI (reference sequence). The CDR3 DNA is TGTGCCAGCCACCGGGACAGGGGCAATTCACCCCTCCACTTT. Its translation is CASHRDRGNSPLHF.

This clonotype was counted between two and nine times. The rearrangement links TRBV7-9 to TRBJ2-5, with D possibly matching TRBD1 (6 bases). This CDR3 is built from 16 residues. Trimming pared 1 base from V and 10 bases from J, leaving 22 bases between. The germline V gene has CDR1 SEHNR and CDR2 FQNEAQ (reference sequence). The CDR3 loop reads CASSLDTAGATSLQYF. CDR3 coding DNA: TGTGCCAGCAGCTTAGATACGGCAGGGGCCACCAGTCTCCAGTACTTC.

The chain combines TRBV12-3 or TRBV12-4 with TRBJ1-4; D may be TRBD1 (5 bases). There are 13 residues in the CDR3. V was cut by 7 bases and J by 4 bases, with 10 bases left in between. The CDR3 loop is CASTRDLNEKLFF. CDR3 sequence (DNA): TGTGCCAGCACTCGGGACCTTAATGAAAAACTGTTTTTT.

The rearrangement joins TRBV2 to TRBJ2-7; no clear D gene. Germline V gives CDR1 SNHLY, CDR2 FYNNEI. Trimming took off 6 bases at V and 3 bases at J, with 15 bases between the two ends. The CDR3 loop spans 14 amino acids. The CDR3 protein is CASSSSTLGYEQYF. The CDR3 DNA is TGTGCCAGCAGCTCTAGTACATTAGGCTACGAGCAGTACTTC. Filled out from reference TRBV2 and TRBJ2-7, the complete variable domain reads EPEVTQTPSHQVTQMGQEVILRCVPISNHLYFYWYRQILGQKVEFLVSFYNNEISEKSEIFDDQFSVERPDGSNFTLKIRSTKLEDSAMYFCASSSSTLGYEQYFGPGTRLTVT.

V and J are TRBV15 and TRBJ2-1, with D perhaps TRBD1 or TRBD2 (5 bases each). The CDR3 contains 16 residues. CDR1 is LNHNV and CDR2 is YYDKDF in the germline V gene (reference sequence). The V and J ends lost 1 base and 8 bases respectively, with 18 bases between them. DNA of the CDR3: TGTGCCACCAGCAGAGTGGGGGACCGGGTCTCGGATGAGCAGTTCTTC. The encoded protein is CATSRVGDRVSDEQFF.

This clonotype has a handful of counts. This chain joins TRBV27 and TRBJ2-7, with D possibly called TRBD1 or TRBD2 (5 bases each). This CDR3 comprises 15 residues. V was clipped by 2 bases and J by 2 bases, with 13 bases between them. The germline V gene has CDR1 MNHEY and CDR2 SMNVEV (reference sequence). As DNA, the CDR3 is TGTGCCAGCAGTTTACGGGGCGCCTTCGCCTACGAGCAGTACTTC. This encodes CASSLRGAFAYEQYF.

Worth noting for this clonotype: This may be a read error: a much more frequent sequence differs by one nucleotide. This chain uses TRBV4-1 with TRBJ2-2; perhaps TRBD2 as D (6 bases). This CDR3 is built from 15 residues. Germline loops: CDR1 MGHRA, CDR2 YSYEKL. The CDR3 sequence is CASSQQSGLPGGLFF. CDR3 nucleotide sequence: TGCGCCAGCAGCCAGCAGTCCGGGCTACCCGGGGGGCTGTTTTTT.

The chain couples TRBV14 to TRBJ2-1; possible D gene TRBD1, 6 bases. CDR1 and CDR2 (germline): SGHDN, FVKESK. CDR3 length: 13 amino acids. Trimming took off 5 bases at V and 4 bases at J, with 9 bases between the two ends. CDR3 nucleotide sequence: TGTGCCAGCAGCATAGGACAGTACAATGAGCAGTTCTTC. Translating it yields CASSIGQYNEQFF.

The CDR3 region is CAISEPTGYGANVLTF. In DNA form, the CDR3 reads TGTGCCATCAGTGAGCCCACAGGGTATGGGGCCAACGTCCTGACTTTC. This chain joins TRBV10-3 and TRBJ2-6; tentatively, D is TRBD1 (6 bases). The V end lost 2 bases, the J end lost 3 bases, and 11 bases lay between the germline ends. Per the germline V gene, CDR1 is ENHRY and CDR2 is SYGVKD. The CDR3 extends over 16 amino acids.

The V and J genes are TRBV4-3 and TRBJ1-2, with D perhaps matching TRBD1 (5 bases). CDR1 and CDR2 from the germline V gene are LGHNA and YSLEER. The CDR3 spans 16 residues. Trimming pared 1 base from V and 8 bases from J, leaving 20 bases between. For the CDR3, the DNA is TGCGCCAGCAGCCAAGGAGTTACTCAGGGAGGCGTCGGCTACACCTTC. This codes for CASSQGVTQGGVGYTF.

This rearrangement joins TRBV7-2 to TRBJ2-3, with 8 bases lining up with TRBD1. CDR1 and CDR2 (germline): SGHTA, FQGNSA. With 5 bases clipped from V and 0 bases from J, the junction kept 4 bases outside the gene matches. This CDR3 is 15 amino acids long. The CDR3 protein is CASSQGAASTDTQYF. In DNA, the CDR3 is TGTGCCAGCAGCCAGGGGGCAGCGAGCACAGATACGCAGTATTTT.

Worth noting for this clonotype: A read error may produce the germline difference seen at one junction end. This chain uses TRBV7-9 with TRBJ2-1; no clear D. This CDR3 spans 15 amino acids. Germline V lookup: CDR1 SEHNR, CDR2 FQNEAQ (reference sequence). Written as DNA, the CDR3 is TGTGCCAGCAGCCCACACCTTTCAGGAGTGAATGAGCTGTTCTTC. Translating gives CASSPHLSGVNELFF.

This clonotype was seen only a few times. The chain uses TRBV12-3 or TRBV12-4 and TRBJ2-5; D is unclear. V gave up 0 bases and J gave up 4 bases, with 12 bases separating them. This CDR3 spans 15 amino acids. In nucleotides, the CDR3 is TGTGCCAGCAGTTTAGCCCAGGCTCTAGGAGAGACCCAGTACTTC. Translation gives CASSLAQALGETQYF.

Remarks on this clonotype: The germline gene is not matched at one end of the junction; a read error may be the cause. This chain connects TRBV7-9 to TRBJ2-5, with 10 bases fitting TRBD1. CDR3 length equals 15 residues. Germline CDR1 reads SEHNR; CDR2 reads FQNEAQ (reference sequence). CDR3 protein: CASSFRTGGGETQYF. The CDR3 DNA follows: TGTGCCAGTAGCTTCCGGACAGGGGGAGGAGAGACCCAGTACTTC.